This is a list of T cell receptor beta chains from one sample in a study of blood T cell repertoires in COVID-19. Repertoires were generated with immunoSEQ multiplex PCR, while TCRdb's copy carries only in-frame clones and drops some. The repertoire holds 200,000 to 250,000 clones, around nine tenths seen once, with 3% to 3.5% in the top ten. What was sequenced was peripheral blood. These receptors originate from a man younger than 35 with active or convalescent COVID-19. Both conserved end residues are part of each CDR3. The order of the fields is D gene, J gene, clone size, V gene, CDR3 DNA, CDR3 protein. The D gene is left open where the match is weak. Clone size, where shown, is once, few, many, or a class for clones that have expanded.

d_call: TRBD2; j_call: TRBJ2-2; clone_size: NA; v_call: TRBV5-4; cdr3_nt: TGTGCCAGCAGCTTCAAGCGGGAGGGCTTTGGGGAGCTGTTTTTT; cdr3_aa: CASSFKREGFGELFF
d_call: NA; j_call: TRBJ2-1; clone_size: NA; v_call: TRBV21-1; cdr3_nt: TGTGCCAGCAGCCCGGGTGGCTACAATGAGCAGTTCTTC; cdr3_aa: CASSPGGYNEQFF
d_call: TRBD1; j_call: TRBJ1-6; clone_size: NA; v_call: TRBV19; cdr3_nt: TGTGCCAGTAGTTTGATACAGGGGAAAGATTCACCCCTCCACTTT; cdr3_aa: CASSLIQGKDSPLHF
d_call: TRBD1; j_call: TRBJ1-5; clone_size: NA; v_call: TRBV5-6; cdr3_nt: TGTGCCAGCAGCTTCCGGGACAGGGGTACGGGCAATCAGCCCCAGCATTTT; cdr3_aa: CASSFRDRGTGNQPQHF
d_call: NA; j_call: TRBJ1-2; clone_size: NA; v_call: TRBV2; cdr3_nt: TGTGCCAGCAGCCGGGAGACGTATGGCTACACCTTC; cdr3_aa: CASSRETYGYTF
d_call: NA; j_call: TRBJ2-1; clone_size: NA; v_call: TRBV19; cdr3_nt: TGTGCCAGTACCTTAGACAAGAGCTCCTACAATGAGCAGTTCTTC; cdr3_aa: CASTLDKSSYNEQFF
d_call: NA; j_call: TRBJ1-2; clone_size: NA; v_call: TRBV19; cdr3_nt: TGTGCCAGTACCTACAGCCGATCCGGGGACTATGGCTACACCTTC; cdr3_aa: CASTYSRSGDYGYTF
d_call: NA; j_call: TRBJ1-3; clone_size: NA; v_call: TRBV9; cdr3_nt: TGTGCCAGCAGCGTAGATCCCGGGATCGGAAACACCATATATTTT; cdr3_aa: CASSVDPGIGNTIYF
d_call: TRBD1; j_call: TRBJ1-1; clone_size: NA; v_call: TRBV5-1; cdr3_nt: TGCGCCAGCAGCCCCACTCGGACAGGGGTGATAGGAGCTTTCTTT; cdr3_aa: CASSPTRTGVIGAFF
d_call: TRBD1; j_call: TRBJ1-2; clone_size: NA; v_call: TRBV6-4; cdr3_nt: TGTGCCAGCATGCGACGAGGTGGACAGGGAGGTAACTATGGCTACACCTTC; cdr3_aa: CASMRRGGQGGNYGYTF
d_call: NA; j_call: TRBJ2-7; clone_size: NA; v_call: TRBV29-1; cdr3_nt: TGCAGCGTTGCTATGTCAGGGGCCTTACTTTCCTACGAGCAGTACTTC; cdr3_aa: CSVAMSGALLSYEQYF
d_call: TRBD1; j_call: TRBJ2-7; clone_size: NA; v_call: TRBV7-9; cdr3_nt: TGTGCCAGCAGCTTAGGTCCCGGACAGGGGAACTCCTACGAGCAGTACTTC; cdr3_aa: CASSLGPGQGNSYEQYF
d_call: TRBD2; j_call: TRBJ2-5; clone_size: NA; v_call: TRBV2; cdr3_nt: TGTGCCAGCAGTATGCTGGATTCTAGCGGATCTAAAGAGACCCAGTACTTC; cdr3_aa: CASSMLDSSGSKETQYF
d_call: NA; j_call: TRBJ1-5; clone_size: NA; v_call: TRBV6-5; cdr3_nt: TGTGCCAGCAGCCCCACGGGGGTGAGCCCCCAGCATTTT; cdr3_aa: CASSPTGVSPQHF
d_call: NA; j_call: TRBJ2-3; clone_size: NA; v_call: TRBV14; cdr3_nt: TGTGCCAGCAGCCAAGACTACAGGGTGACAGATACGCAGTATTTT; cdr3_aa: CASSQDYRVTDTQYF
d_call: TRBD2; j_call: TRBJ2-1; clone_size: NA; v_call: TRBV19; cdr3_nt: TGTGCCAGTAGTACCCATAGTATCGTGCGGGAGCCCTACAATGAGCAGTTCTTC; cdr3_aa: CASSTHSIVREPYNEQFF
d_call: TRBD1; j_call: TRBJ1-4; clone_size: NA; v_call: TRBV11-2; cdr3_nt: TGTGCCAGCAGCTCCCCGAAGCAGGGGGTTGAAAAACTGTTTTTT; cdr3_aa: CASSSPKQGVEKLFF
d_call: TRBD1; j_call: TRBJ2-5; clone_size: once; v_call: TRBV25-1; cdr3_nt: TGTGCCAGCAGCGTCGGACAGGGAGGAATAGTGGGGGAGACCCAGTACTTC; cdr3_aa: CASSVGQGGIVGETQYF
d_call: TRBD1; j_call: TRBJ1-6; clone_size: NA; v_call: TRBV7-6; cdr3_nt: TGTGCCAGCAGCCCCGAGAGGGGACAGGTGGGCTCACCCCTCCACTTT; cdr3_aa: CASSPERGQVGSPLHF
d_call: NA; j_call: TRBJ2-2; clone_size: NA; v_call: TRBV20-1; cdr3_nt: TGCAGTGCTCAGGGCGGCGGGGAGCTGTTTTTT; cdr3_aa: CSAQGGGELFF
d_call: NA; j_call: TRBJ1-2; clone_size: NA; v_call: TRBV9; cdr3_nt: TGTGCCAGCAGCGCGTGGGGAGGGGGCTATGGCTACACCTTC; cdr3_aa: CASSAWGGGYGYTF
d_call: TRBD1; j_call: TRBJ1-2; clone_size: NA; v_call: TRBV29-1; cdr3_nt: TGCAGCGTCCACGACAGGGTAGTTCTTCGTGGCTACACCTTC; cdr3_aa: CSVHDRVVLRGYTF
d_call: TRBD2; j_call: TRBJ2-3; clone_size: few; v_call: TRBV2; cdr3_nt: TGTGCCAGCAAACTAGCGGCATTCAGCACAGATACGCAGTATTTT; cdr3_aa: CASKLAAFSTDTQYF
d_call: TRBD2; j_call: TRBJ2-3; clone_size: once; v_call: TRBV7-3; cdr3_nt: TGTGCCAGCAGACCAGCGGGGAGACGCACAGATACGCAGTATTTT; cdr3_aa: CASRPAGRRTDTQYF
d_call: NA; j_call: TRBJ2-7; clone_size: NA; v_call: TRBV11-3; cdr3_nt: TGTGCCAGCAGCACAGGACCGGCCTACGAGCAGTACTTC; cdr3_aa: CASSTGPAYEQYF
d_call: NA; j_call: TRBJ2-1; clone_size: NA; v_call: TRBV6-2/TRBV6-3; cdr3_nt: TGTGCCAGCAGTTACTCGAGAAGCTCCTACAATGAGCAGTTCTTC; cdr3_aa: CASSYSRSSYNEQFF
d_call: NA; j_call: TRBJ2-2; clone_size: NA; v_call: TRBV6-5; cdr3_nt: TGTGCCAGCAGCCGAAAGGGAGGCATCACCGGGGAGCTGTTTTTT; cdr3_aa: CASSRKGGITGELFF
d_call: NA; j_call: TRBJ1-1; clone_size: NA; v_call: TRBV27; cdr3_nt: TGTGCCAGCAGTCTGCTGGCGAACACTGAAGCTTTCTTT; cdr3_aa: CASSLLANTEAFF
d_call: NA; j_call: TRBJ2-7; clone_size: once; v_call: TRBV9; cdr3_nt: TGTGCCAGCAGCGTAGGAGTCCTAGCGATCTACGAGCAGTACTTC; cdr3_aa: CASSVGVLAIYEQYF
d_call: TRBD2; j_call: TRBJ2-1; clone_size: once; v_call: TRBV6-4; cdr3_nt: TGTGCCAGCAGTGTCGGGCTAGCGGGGTCCTACAATGAGCAGTTCTTC; cdr3_aa: CASSVGLAGSYNEQFF
d_call: TRBD2; j_call: TRBJ2-1; clone_size: NA; v_call: TRBV7-3; cdr3_nt: TGTGCCAGCAGCTTTAGCGGGGGGGCCTACAATGAGCAGTTCTTC; cdr3_aa: CASSFSGGAYNEQFF
d_call: NA; j_call: TRBJ2-6; clone_size: NA; v_call: TRBV2; cdr3_nt: TGTGCCGGACAACAGGACTCTGGGGCCAACGTCCTGACTTTC; cdr3_aa: CAGQQDSGANVLTF
d_call: TRBD2; j_call: TRBJ2-3; clone_size: NA; v_call: TRBV14; cdr3_nt: TGTGCCAGCAGCCCTGCTAGCGGGAGGGTTGCAGATACGCAGTATTTT; cdr3_aa: CASSPASGRVADTQYF
d_call: NA; j_call: TRBJ2-3; clone_size: NA; v_call: TRBV20-1; cdr3_nt: TGCACCACCCTTCGGGGGGATACGCAGTATTTT; cdr3_aa: CTTLRGDTQYF
d_call: NA; j_call: TRBJ1-2; clone_size: NA; v_call: TRBV28; cdr3_nt: TGTGCCAGCAGTCCCCGTGGCAGCTATGGCTACACCTTC; cdr3_aa: CASSPRGSYGYTF
d_call: TRBD2; j_call: TRBJ2-1; clone_size: NA; v_call: TRBV6-6; cdr3_nt: TGTGCCAGCAGTTACCCCGGGAGGGCAATCAATGAGCAGTTCTTC; cdr3_aa: CASSYPGRAINEQFF
d_call: NA; j_call: TRBJ1-2; clone_size: NA; v_call: TRBV6-2/TRBV6-3; cdr3_nt: TGTGCCAGCAGTCGGCGGGGGGAGGCCGGCAGGAACTATGGCTACACCTTC; cdr3_aa: CASSRRGEAGRNYGYTF
d_call: TRBD2; j_call: TRBJ2-3; clone_size: few; v_call: TRBV25-1; cdr3_nt: TGTGCCAGCAGTCCCGATTTTAGCGGGAGTAGAGATACGCAGTATTTT; cdr3_aa: CASSPDFSGSRDTQYF
d_call: NA; j_call: TRBJ1-1; clone_size: NA; v_call: TRBV16; cdr3_nt: TGTGCCAGCAGCCAATCAGGAGAGAACACTGAAGCTTTCTTT; cdr3_aa: CASSQSGENTEAFF
d_call: NA; j_call: TRBJ1-1; clone_size: NA; v_call: TRBV5-4; cdr3_nt: TGTGCCAGCAGCTTGGGGAATCGGGTAGCGGGCCCTGAAGCTTTCTTT; cdr3_aa: CASSLGNRVAGPEAFF
d_call: NA; j_call: TRBJ1-6; clone_size: NA; v_call: TRBV4-3; cdr3_nt: TGCGCCAGCAGCCAAGAGACCCTCGAGGATAATTCACCCCTCCACTTT; cdr3_aa: CASSQETLEDNSPLHF
d_call: TRBD1; j_call: TRBJ1-2; clone_size: NA; v_call: TRBV5-1; cdr3_nt: TGCGCCAGCAGCTTGGGGGACAGGGGGCAGGATGGCTACACCTTC; cdr3_aa: CASSLGDRGQDGYTF
d_call: NA; j_call: TRBJ2-7; clone_size: NA; v_call: TRBV28; cdr3_nt: TGTGCCAGCAGCCCGGCAGGGAAGGGGTACGAGCAGTACTTC; cdr3_aa: CASSPAGKGYEQYF
d_call: NA; j_call: TRBJ1-6; clone_size: NA; v_call: TRBV27; cdr3_nt: TGTGCCAGCACCAACCAGGGTGATTCACCCCTCCACTTT; cdr3_aa: CASTNQGDSPLHF
d_call: NA; j_call: TRBJ1-1; clone_size: NA; v_call: TRBV2; cdr3_nt: TGTGCCAGCAAGTTTAGGGGAGGCACTGAAGCTTTCTTT; cdr3_aa: CASKFRGGTEAFF
d_call: TRBD1; j_call: TRBJ2-1; clone_size: once; v_call: TRBV6-5; cdr3_nt: TGTGCCAGCAGTTACTTTCCGGGACAGCACAATGAGCAGTTCTTC; cdr3_aa: CASSYFPGQHNEQFF
d_call: NA; j_call: TRBJ1-1; clone_size: NA; v_call: TRBV28; cdr3_nt: TGTGCCAGCACCACGGGGAACACTGAAGCTTTCTTT; cdr3_aa: CASTTGNTEAFF
d_call: TRBD1; j_call: TRBJ1-2; clone_size: NA; v_call: TRBV28; cdr3_nt: TGTGCCAGCCTAGACAGGGGGCGGGATGGCTACACCTTC; cdr3_aa: CASLDRGRDGYTF
d_call: TRBD1; j_call: TRBJ1-4; clone_size: NA; v_call: TRBV7-9; cdr3_nt: TGTGCCAGCAGCCCTGGACAGGGGTTTGAAAAACTGTTTTTT; cdr3_aa: CASSPGQGFEKLFF
d_call: NA; j_call: TRBJ1-1; clone_size: NA; v_call: TRBV7-2; cdr3_nt: TGTGCCAGCAGCTTAGCGCTTCTCAGAGATCTTGCCGGGGAAGCTTTCTTT; cdr3_aa: CASSLALLRDLAGEAFF
d_call: TRBD2; j_call: TRBJ2-3; clone_size: NA; v_call: TRBV7-9; cdr3_nt: TGTGCCAGCAGCATTAGCGGGAGGGTAACCACAGATACGCAGTATTTT; cdr3_aa: CASSISGRVTTDTQYF
d_call: TRBD2; j_call: TRBJ2-3; clone_size: NA; v_call: TRBV12-5; cdr3_nt: TGTGCTAGTGGTTTGAGGGGAGCGGGGCCGTCCCGCACAGATACGCAGTATTTT; cdr3_aa: CASGLRGAGPSRTDTQYF